Listed here is a single T cell receptor beta chain. The antigen is undetermined. The data were taken from a study of blood T cells in healthy people across ages. Study findings and constraints: CMV infection status of these donors was not known.

All donors came from Russia, were Caucasian and healthy, and spanned ages about 6 to 100. The use of a sample-barcoded 5' primer and a J-beta primer mix characterized a second PCR of roughly 7 to 12 cycles. A 12-random-nucleotide template-switch adaptor tagged each cDNA molecule. TCRdb re-analysed the 5' RACE reads in MiXCR, keeping a single row per CDR3 protein. The data show roughly 900,000 distinct CDR3 sequences, with 29% seen just once and 17% held by the top ten. The CDR3 contains 15 residues. Trimming left V 3 bases short and J 2 bases short, with 13 bases between. Germline V gene data show CDR1 as LGHNA and CDR2 as YSLEER.

The sequencing sample was made of blood. The V call is TRBV4-3, the J call TRBJ2-5; no clear D. The TCR comes from a woman older than 75 in good health. The CDR3 nucleotides are TGCGCCAGCAGCCAGACCACAGAAATTCAAGAGACCCAGTACTTC. It translates to CASSQTTEIQETQYF.